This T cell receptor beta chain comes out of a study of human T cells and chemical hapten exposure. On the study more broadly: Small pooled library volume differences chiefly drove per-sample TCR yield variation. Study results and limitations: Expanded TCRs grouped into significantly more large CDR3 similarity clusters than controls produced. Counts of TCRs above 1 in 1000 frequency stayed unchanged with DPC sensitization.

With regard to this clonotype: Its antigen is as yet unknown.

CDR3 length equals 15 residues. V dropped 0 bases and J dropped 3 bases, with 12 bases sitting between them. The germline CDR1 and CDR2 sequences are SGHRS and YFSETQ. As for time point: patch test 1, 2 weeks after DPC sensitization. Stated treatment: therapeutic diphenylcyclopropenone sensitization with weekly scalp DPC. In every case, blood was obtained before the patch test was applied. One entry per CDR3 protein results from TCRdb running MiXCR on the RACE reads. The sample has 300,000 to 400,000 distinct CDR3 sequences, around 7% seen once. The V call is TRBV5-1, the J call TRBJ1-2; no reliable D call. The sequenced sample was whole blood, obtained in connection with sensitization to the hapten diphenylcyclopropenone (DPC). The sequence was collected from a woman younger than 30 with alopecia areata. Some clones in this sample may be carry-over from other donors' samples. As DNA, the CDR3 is TGCGCCAGCAGCTTGGGGTCAGTTTACTACTATGGCTACACCTTC. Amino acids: CASSLGSVYYYGYTF.